Each of the 10 T cell receptor beta chains below was sequenced from the same sample in a study of blood T cell repertoires in COVID-19. This table comes from immunoSEQ multiplex PCR, and its TCRdb copy is limited to in-frame clones, with some not included. This sample has 200,000 to 300,000 clones; around 88% occur once, and the top ten carry 9% to 15%. The source material was peripheral blood. The receptors come from an elderly man with acute or convalescent COVID-19.

This chain uses TRBV9 with TRBJ2-7; D perhaps matches TRBD2 (6 bases). CDR1 is SGDLS and CDR2 is YYNGEE in the germline V gene. CDR3 length: 14 amino acids. Trimming left V 4 bases short and J 5 bases short, with 16 bases between. CDR3 region: CASSPQPSSDEQYF. Here the CDR3 DNA reads TGTGCCAGCAGCCCCCAACCTTCTAGCGACGAGCAGTACTTC.

The chain has TRBV6-4 and TRBJ1-4; D is uncertain. CDR1 and CDR2 (germline): MRHNA, SNTAGT. Deletions cut 6 bases from V and 2 bases from J, with 13 bases between. The CDR3 is made up of 15 amino acids. CDR3 region: CASRARGSTNEKLFF. DNA of the CDR3: TGTGCCAGCAGGGCCCGTGGCTCCACTAATGAAAAACTGTTTTTT.

This clone came up a few times. The CDR3 nucleotides are TGTGCCAGCAGCTCGAGTCCGACAGGGAAAGCTTTCTTT. Its translation is CASSSSPTGKAFF. This chain links TRBV7-9 with TRBJ1-1; the match to TRBD1 covers 7 bases. Trimming took 4 bases from V and 9 from J; bases not matched to a gene: 8. Germline CDR1 reads SEHNR; CDR2 reads FQNEAQ (reference sequence). This CDR3 spans 13 amino acids.

The chain uses TRBV19 and TRBJ2-2; a weak D match, TRBD2 (6 bases). V lost 5 bases, J lost 6 bases, and 16 bases lay in between. Germline V gene lookup returns CDR1 LNHDA and CDR2 SQIVND (reference sequence). This CDR3 is 15 amino acids long. The CDR3 DNA reads as TGTGCCAGTAGTCCCGGGACTCACTCGGCCGGGGAGCTGTTTTTT. Translation: CASSPGTHSAGELFF.

The DNA for the CDR3 is TGTGCCAGCAGTTACTCGATGACAGGGGGGCCCAATGAGCAGTTCTTC. Its protein is CASSYSMTGGPNEQFF. This chain connects TRBV6-5 to TRBJ2-1, with 9 bases that match TRBD1. Losses at the gene ends were 0 bases for V and 6 bases for J; bases not matched to a gene: 6. Germline CDR1 MNHEY, CDR2 SVGAGI. The CDR3 contains 16 residues.

This clone is a singleton in its sample. The CDR3 sequence is CASSRDRVGGQPQHF. CDR3 coding DNA: TGTGCCAGTAGCCGAGACAGGGTAGGAGGACAGCCCCAGCATTTT. This chain links TRBV19 with TRBJ1-5, with TRBD1 matching 7 bases. Per germline, CDR1 LNHDA and CDR2 SQIVND (reference sequence). The CDR3 sequence is 15 residues long. V was clipped by 6 bases and J by 7 bases; unmatched bases: 12.

The V call is TRBV19, the J call TRBJ1-4, with 9 bases fitting TRBD1. Germline assignment: CDR1 LNHDA and CDR2 SQIVND (reference sequence). The CDR3 covers 17 residues. Trimming removed 0 bases from V and 1 base from J; junction bases left unmatched: 3. The CDR3 bases are TGTGCCAGTAGTATAGACGGACAGGGGATAACTAATGAAAAACTGTTTTTT. Translating gives CASSIDGQGITNEKLFF.

The J gene is TRBJ1-1, the V gene TRBV3-1 (or the pseudogene TRBV3-2); D not resolved. Germline values: CDR1 LGHDT, CDR2 YNNKEL (reference sequence). Trimming removed 1 base at V and 6 bases at J, with 9 bases between. The CDR3 is made up of 13 amino acids. The CDR3 protein is CASSQVEGAEAFF. As DNA, the CDR3 is TGTGCCAGCAGCCAAGTTGAGGGTGCTGAAGCTTTCTTT.

This rearrangement joins TRBV6-1 to TRBJ2-1, with D maybe TRBD1 (5 bases). Germline V CDR1 and CDR2: MNHNS, SASEGT. The CDR3 is 13 residues long. The V end was cut by 1 base, the J end by 5 bases, with 6 bases between. The CDR3: CASSEVRDNEQFF. CDR3 sequence (DNA): TGTGCCAGCAGTGAAGTCAGGGACAATGAGCAGTTCTTC.

This sequence joins TRBV24-1 and TRBJ1-5, with TRBD1 matching 8 bases. J was trimmed by 4 bases and V by 6 bases; bases with no gene match: 7. The CDR3 length is 15 residues. The germline V gene encodes CDR1 KGHDR and CDR2 SFDVKD. The CDR3 nucleotides are TGTGCCACCAGTCCCGGGACAGGTCCTAATCAGCCCCAGCATTTT. As protein: CATSPGTGPNQPQHF.